Each of the 32 T cell receptor beta chains below was sequenced from the same sample in a study of blood T cell repertoires in COVID-19. Some clones are missing from TCRdb's copy, which holds only in-frame ones; the method was immunoSEQ multiplex PCR. Here the sample spans tens of thousands of clones, about 86% being singletons. Sample: peripheral blood. The source of these receptors is an elderly woman in a cohort sampled during active or convalescent COVID-19.

The chain is built from TRBV24-1 and TRBJ2-5; TRBD1 aligns across 7 bases. This CDR3 region has 14 residues. V lost 4 bases to trimming and J lost 4 bases; unmatched junction nucleotides: 5. CDR1 and CDR2 from the germline V gene are KGHDR and SFDVKD. The CDR3 region has the DNA TGTGCCACCAGTGAGATAGGGGGCGGAGAGACCCAGTACTTC. It yields the protein CATSEIGGGETQYF.

This clone occurred a few times. The J gene is TRBJ1-3, the V gene TRBV2; D perhaps matches TRBD1 (6 bases). This CDR3 has 13 residues. Germline assignment: CDR1 SNHLY and CDR2 FYNNEI. Deletions cut 5 bases from V and 4 bases from J, with 9 bases between. CDR3 nucleotides: TGTGCCAGCAGTTACAGGGAAGGAAACACCATATATTTT. It codes for CASSYREGNTIYF.

This clone has only one observation. In DNA, the CDR3 is TGTGCCAGCTCACCTCCAGGGGGGTACGAGCAGTACTTC. The encoded protein is CASSPPGGYEQYF. The J gene is TRBJ2-7, the V gene TRBV18, with D possibly being TRBD1 (7 bases). CDR3 size: 13 residues. The ends were cut back, 3 bases at V and 4 bases at J, with 10 bases in the middle. Per the germline V gene, CDR1 is KGHSH and CDR2 is LQKENI.

The chain is built from TRBV5-4 and TRBJ2-5; 10 nucleotides match TRBD2. CDR3 length equals 14 residues. The V gene's germline CDR1 is SGHNT and CDR2 YYREEE (reference sequence). V was clipped by 5 bases and J by 5 bases; unmatched bases: 6. The CDR3 protein is CASSWTSGGETQYF. The DNA of the CDR3 is TGTGCCAGCAGTTGGACTAGCGGAGGGGAGACCCAGTACTTC.

The CDR3 DNA is TGTGCCAGCAGTAGGGGACTCCTAGGCTATGGCTACACCTTC. This codes for CASSRGLLGYGYTF. The J gene is TRBJ1-2, the V gene TRBV27, with TRBD1 as a possible D gene (5 bases). CDR1 and CDR2 (germline): MNHEY, SMNVEV (reference sequence). Deletions cut 5 bases from V and 4 bases from J, with 14 bases between. This CDR3 is 14 amino acids long.

V usage is TRBV21-1 and J usage is TRBJ2-6; TRBD1, the table's D call, lacks a check against the DNA. TRBV21-1 is an annotated pseudogene. The CDR3 consists of 17 residues. The CDR3 DNA reads as TGTGCCAGCAGCAAAAGACAGGGAGCGACTGGGGCCAACGTCCTGACTTTC. Its translation is CASSKRQGATGANVLTF.

The chain combines TRBV5-8 with TRBJ1-4; TRBD1 might be the D (6 bases). Per the germline V gene, CDR1 is SGHTS and CDR2 is YDEGEE. This CDR3 is 15 amino acids long. Trimming took 4 bases from V and 5 from J, leaving 15 bases between them. The CDR3 DNA reads as TGTGCCAGCAGCACCGGGACAACCGGAAATGAAAAACTGTTTTTT. Its translation is CASSTGTTGNEKLFF.

The rearrangement links TRBV27 to TRBJ1-1; a weak D match, TRBD1 (5 bases). CDR1 MNHEY and CDR2 SMNVEV come from the germline V gene (reference sequence). V lost 6 bases and J 4 bases, leaving 12 bases between the germline ends. This CDR3 contains 13 residues. The CDR3 coding sequence is TGTGCCAGCAGCTGGGGCCCATCCACTGAAGCTTTCTTT. Amino acid sequence: CASSWGPSTEAFF.

This chain links TRBV29-1 with TRBJ1-4; 7 bases match TRBD1. Per the germline V gene, CDR1 is SQVTM and CDR2 is ANQGSEA. The V and J ends lost 1 base and 16 bases, in that order; junction bases with no gene match: 6. CDR3 size: 11 residues. CDR3 in amino acids: CSVEVKGAGFF. The CDR3 nucleotides read TGCAGCGTTGAAGTAAAGGGGGCAGGGTTTTTT.

The chain couples TRBV7-9 to TRBJ1-6; D ambiguous. The CDR3 loop spans 16 amino acids. Trimming shortened V by 2 bases and J by 4 bases, and 12 bases separated the two germline ends. Per the germline V gene, CDR1 is SEHNR and CDR2 is FQNEAQ (reference sequence). The CDR3 protein is CASSLSGSQYNSPLHF. CDR3 DNA sequence: TGTGCCAGCAGCTTAAGCGGGTCCCAATATAATTCACCCCTCCACTTT.

J is TRBJ1-3 and V is TRBV2; D gene unclear. V was shortened by 6 bases and J by 4 bases, with 7 bases between the two germline ends. The CDR3 spans 12 residues. Germline V lookup: CDR1 SNHLY, CDR2 FYNNEI. CDR3 protein: CASRIQGNTIYF. The DNA for the CDR3 is TGTGCCAGCAGAATACAGGGAAACACCATATATTTT.

This sequence joins TRBV4-1 and TRBJ1-6, with 7 bases lining up with TRBD1. Germline CDR1 MGHRA, CDR2 YSYEKL. The V gene end was trimmed by 5 bases and the J gene end by 3 bases; junction bases not matched to a gene: 1. The CDR3 runs 14 residues. CDR3 sequence: CASSRDSYNSPLHF. The CDR3 DNA follows: TGCGCCAGCAGCAGGGACAGCTATAATTCACCCCTCCACTTT.

This sequence joins TRBV9 and TRBJ1-3, with D uncertain. Per germline, CDR1 SGDLS and CDR2 YYNGEE. The CDR3 totals 14 residues. Trimming pared 7 bases from V and 3 bases from J, leaving 14 bases between. The CDR3 here is CASGPTGIGNTIYF. The CDR3 nucleotides are TGTGCCAGCGGACCAACCGGGATTGGAAACACCATATATTTT.

This chain joins TRBV28 and TRBJ1-1; D is unresolved. Germline CDR1 reads MDHEN; CDR2 reads SYDVKM. This CDR3 comprises 12 residues. Trimming took 6 bases from V and 7 from J, leaving 12 bases between them. CDR3 bases: TGTGCCAGCAGCTTGCGAAGCTTTGAAGCTTTCTTT. The encoded protein is CASSLRSFEAFF.

This sequence joins TRBV9 and TRBJ2-5; 13 bases align to TRBD2. Germline lookup yields CDR1 SGDLS and CDR2 YYNGEE. J gave up 2 bases and V 3 bases, and 1 base lay outside the gene matches. The length of the CDR3 is 15 residues. CDR3 nucleotide sequence: TGTGCCAGCAGCGAGGGACTAGCGGGACAAGAGACCCAGTACTTC. Encoded protein: CASSEGLAGQETQYF.

V gene TRBV6-1 combines with J gene TRBJ1-5, with D possibly matching TRBD1 (6 bases). Germline CDR1 reads MNHNS; CDR2 reads SASEGT. The CDR3 is made up of 15 amino acids. The V gene lost 2 bases and the J gene lost 4 bases, with 12 bases spanning the gap. The CDR3 loop is CASSEQDSPNQPQHF. As DNA, the CDR3 is TGTGCCAGCAGTGAACAGGACAGCCCTAATCAGCCCCAGCATTTT.

A single count supports this clone. This chain uses TRBV27 with TRBJ2-7; perhaps TRBD1 as D (7 bases). This CDR3 has 15 amino acids. Between the trimmed V and J ends, which lost 5 bases and 7 bases, there was a span of 21 bases. From germline, CDR1 is MNHEY and CDR2 SMNVEV (reference sequence). The chain's CDR3 is CASSPGDRDLEEQYF. Here the CDR3 DNA reads TGTGCCAGCAGTCCGGGAGACAGGGACCTAGAAGAGCAGTACTTC.

The chain joins TRBV19 to TRBJ2-7, with 8 positions matching TRBD2. CDR1 is LNHDA and CDR2 is SQIVND in the germline V gene (reference sequence). Unmatched junction bases numbered 10, after V lost 3 bases and J lost 3 bases. The CDR3 consists of 16 residues. Written as DNA, the CDR3 is TGTGCCAGTAGTATGAGGGTCTTAGCGGGAAACTACGAGCAGTACTTC. Translating gives CASSMRVLAGNYEQYF. The full variable domain, in which reference TRBV19 and TRBJ2-7 provide the parts outside the CDR3, is DGGITQSPKYLFRKEGQNVTLSCEQNLNHDAMYWYRQDPGQGLRLIYYSQIVNDFQKGDIAEGYSVSREKKESFPLTVTSAQKNPTAFYLCASSMRVLAGNYEQYFGPGTRLTVT.

This clone was found a few times. The chain links TRBV6-6 to TRBJ1-5; TRBD1 matches at 9 bases. J was trimmed by 4 bases and V by 5 bases; bases with no gene match: 3. Per germline, CDR1 MNHNY and CDR2 SVGAGI (reference sequence). The CDR3 runs to 14 residues. The CDR3 reads CASSRDRVNQPQHF. The CDR3 nucleotides are TGTGCCAGCAGTCGGGACAGGGTAAATCAGCCCCAGCATTTT.

CDR3 sequence (DNA): TGTGCCAGTAGTATCGGCGGAGCCCAAGCTAACTATGGCTACACCTTC. It encodes CASSIGGAQANYGYTF. The chain is built from TRBV19 and TRBJ1-2; D gene uncertain. This CDR3 has 16 amino acids. In germline, CDR1 is LNHDA, CDR2 SQIVND (reference sequence). The V gene lost 3 bases and the J gene lost 0 bases, with 14 bases spanning the gap. The entire variable domain, with the rest obtained from reference TRBV19 and TRBJ1-2, is as follows: DGGITQSPKYLFRKEGQNVTLSCEQNLNHDAMYWYRQDPGQGLRLIYYSQIVNDFQKGDIAEGYSVSREKKESFPLTVTSAQKNPTAFYLCASSIGGAQANYGYTFGSGTRLTVV.

This clone occurred a few times. The J gene is TRBJ2-3, the V gene TRBV5-4; 9 bases agree with TRBD1. The V gene's germline CDR1 is SGHNT and CDR2 YYREEE (reference sequence). CDR3 length: 15 amino acids. V lost 0 bases and J lost 4; bases outside the gene matches: 3. CDR3 nucleotides: TGTGCCAGCAGCTTGGCCAACAGGGGGCCAGATACGCAGTATTTT. Translation gives CASSLANRGPDTQYF.

This clone was picked up one time. The chain recombines TRBV7-2 with TRBJ1-3, with no clear D. V was clipped by 2 bases and J by 4 bases, with 9 bases between them. Per germline, CDR1 SGHTA and CDR2 FQGNSA. CDR3 size: 14 residues. DNA of the CDR3: TGTGCCAGCAGCTTAAGAGGATCGGGAAACACCATATATTTT. Translation gives CASSLRGSGNTIYF.

The genes are TRBV7-9 and TRBJ2-7, with D possibly being TRBD1 (6 bases). V was clipped by 2 bases and J by 2 bases, with 10 bases between them. The germline V gene has CDR1 SEHNR and CDR2 FQNEAQ (reference sequence). This CDR3 region has 14 residues. The CDR3 coding sequence is TGTGCCAGCAGCTTACCGGACAGAACCTACGAGCAGTACGTC. Translated: CASSLPDRTYEQYV.

The chain links TRBV4-2 to TRBJ2-1; D is possibly TRBD2 (5 bases). This CDR3 region has 14 residues. Germline values: CDR1 LGHNA, CDR2 YNFKEQ. Trimming removed 1 base at V and 6 bases at J, with 10 bases between. The CDR3 sequence: CASSQATGINEQFF. The CDR3 DNA reads as TGTGCCAGCAGCCAAGCGACGGGGATCAATGAGCAGTTCTTC.

The V and J genes are TRBV7-2 and TRBJ2-4, with D possibly being TRBD1 (6 bases). V was shortened by 1 base and J by 0 bases, with 13 bases between the two germline ends. This CDR3 spans 17 amino acids. Germline CDR1 is SGHTA and CDR2 is FQGNSA. The CDR3 sequence is CASSLVGAELAKNIQYF. The CDR3 DNA reads TGTGCCAGCAGCTTAGTGGGGGCAGAACTAGCCAAAAACATTCAGTACTTC.

V and J are TRBV9 and TRBJ1-2; 9 bases map to TRBD1. Losses at the gene ends were 3 bases for V and 0 bases for J; bases not matched to a gene: 9. Germline V lookup: CDR1 SGDLS, CDR2 YYNGEE. This CDR3 contains 17 residues. The CDR3 sequence: CASSARQGVPSNYGYTF. CDR3 bases: TGTGCCAGCAGCGCTAGACAGGGGGTCCCTTCTAACTATGGCTACACCTTC. The variable domain in full, completed from reference TRBV9 and TRBJ1-2, reads DSGVTQTPKHLITATGQRVTLRCSPRSGDLSVYWYQQSLDQGLQFLIQYYNGEERAKGNILERFSAQQFPDLHSELNLSSLELGDSALYFCASSARQGVPSNYGYTFGSGTRLTVV.

This chain uses TRBV6-5 with TRBJ1-5, with 8 nucleotides matching TRBD1. CDR3 length: 14 amino acids. With V trimmed by 4 bases and J by 7 bases, 6 bases remained unmatched. Germline lookup yields CDR1 MNHEY and CDR2 SVGAGI. CDR3 amino acids: CASSFGQGRQPQHF. DNA of the CDR3: TGTGCCAGCAGTTTCGGACAGGGACGGCAGCCCCAGCATTTT.

The V gene is TRBV5-1, the J gene TRBJ1-2; TRBD1 agrees at 7 bases. After removal of 0 bases from V and 8 bases from J, the junction contained 10 bases not matched to a gene. Germline V gene lookup returns CDR1 SGHRS and CDR2 YFSETQ. This CDR3 is built from 15 residues. The CDR3 nucleotides are TGCGCCAGCAGCTTGGCCGTTGACAGGGTGGGCGGCTACACCTTC. Translating it yields CASSLAVDRVGGYTF.

The chain is built from TRBV29-1 and TRBJ1-1; no clear D. V was cut by 3 bases and J by 4 bases, with 15 bases left in between. From germline, CDR1 is SQVTM and CDR2 ANQGSEA. This CDR3 spans 14 amino acids. As DNA, the CDR3 is TGCAGCGTTGACCCCGGTTCTGTCGGCACTGAAGCTTTCTTT. It specifies CSVDPGSVGTEAFF.

This chain uses TRBV6-1 with TRBJ2-7; 12 nucleotides match TRBD2. V trimming: 5 bases; J trimming: 2 bases; junction bases outside the gene matches: 7. Germline CDR1 and CDR2: MNHNS and SASEGT. CDR3 length: 16 amino acids. Here the CDR3 reads CASSKGLAGTTYEQYF. The CDR3 region has the DNA TGTGCCAGCAGTAAAGGACTAGCGGGGACTACCTACGAGCAGTACTTC.

J is TRBJ2-2 and V is TRBV27; 10 positions agree with TRBD1. This CDR3 comprises 15 residues. The J segment lost 4 bases and the V segment lost 6 bases, leaving 5 bases of the junction unmatched. Germline V gene data show CDR1 as MNHEY and CDR2 as SMNVEV (reference sequence). The CDR3 sequence: CASRTGGRTTGELFF. CDR3 coding DNA: TGTGCCAGCAGGACAGGGGGCAGGACCACCGGGGAGCTGTTTTTT.

The V and J genes are TRBV5-1 and TRBJ2-5; 8 bases fit TRBD1. Trimming cost V 4 bases and J 5 bases; bases outside gene matches: 10. The CDR3 totals 15 residues. Germline loops: CDR1 SGHRS, CDR2 YFSETQ. CDR3 DNA sequence: TGCGCCAGCAGCACCAGCCAGGGGGCGAGGGAGACCCAGTACTTC. Its protein product is CASSTSQGARETQYF.